This T cell receptor beta chain was identified in a study of blood T cell repertoires in COVID-19. The CDR3 is made up of 15 amino acids. Trimming at V came to 8 bases and at J to 7 bases, leaving 10 bases not matched to a gene. Germline lookup yields CDR1 MNHEY and CDR2 SVGAGI. Some clones are missing from TCRdb's copy, which holds only in-frame ones; the method was immunoSEQ multiplex PCR. The sample carries around 17,000 clones, around 80% recorded once. This clone appeared a single time. This receptor was obtained from a woman aged 70-85 years with active COVID-19. This chain uses TRBV6-5 with TRBJ2-2; TRBD2 agrees at 10 bases. Sequencing input: peripheral blood. The CDR3 DNA follows: TGTGCCAGCGGGCTAGCGGGAGAAAGAATCGGGGAGCTGTTTTTT. This gives the protein CASGLAGERIGELFF.